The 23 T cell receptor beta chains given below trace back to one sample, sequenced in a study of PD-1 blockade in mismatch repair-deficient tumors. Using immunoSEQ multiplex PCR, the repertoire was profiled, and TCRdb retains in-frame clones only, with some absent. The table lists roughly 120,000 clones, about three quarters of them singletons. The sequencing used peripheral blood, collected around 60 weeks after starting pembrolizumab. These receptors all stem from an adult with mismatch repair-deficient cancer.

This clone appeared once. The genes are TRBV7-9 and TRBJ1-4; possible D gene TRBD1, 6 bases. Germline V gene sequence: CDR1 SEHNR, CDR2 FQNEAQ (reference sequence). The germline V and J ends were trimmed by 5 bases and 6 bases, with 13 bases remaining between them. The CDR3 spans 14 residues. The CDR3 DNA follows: TGTGCCAGCAGCCCTGGGAGGGGGGATGAAAAACTGTTTTTT. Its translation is CASSPGRGDEKLFF.

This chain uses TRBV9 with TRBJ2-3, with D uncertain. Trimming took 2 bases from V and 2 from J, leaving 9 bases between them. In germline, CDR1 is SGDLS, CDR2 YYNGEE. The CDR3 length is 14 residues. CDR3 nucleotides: TGTGCCAGCAGCGTGGACCCTGCCACAGATACGCAGTATTTT. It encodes CASSVDPATDTQYF.

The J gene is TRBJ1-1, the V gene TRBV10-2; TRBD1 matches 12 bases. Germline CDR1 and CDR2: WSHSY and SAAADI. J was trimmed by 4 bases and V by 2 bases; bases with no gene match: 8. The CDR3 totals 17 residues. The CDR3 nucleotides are TGCGCCAGCAGTGAGATGGGGACAGGGGGCTTTGGCACTGAAGCTTTCTTT. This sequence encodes CASSEMGTGGFGTEAFF.

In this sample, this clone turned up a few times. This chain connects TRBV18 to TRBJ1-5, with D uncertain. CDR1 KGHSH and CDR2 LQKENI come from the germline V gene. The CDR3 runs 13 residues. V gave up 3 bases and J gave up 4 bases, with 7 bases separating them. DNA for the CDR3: TGTGCCAGCTCACCTTCTGAGAATCAGCCCCAGCATTTT. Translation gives CASSPSENQPQHF.

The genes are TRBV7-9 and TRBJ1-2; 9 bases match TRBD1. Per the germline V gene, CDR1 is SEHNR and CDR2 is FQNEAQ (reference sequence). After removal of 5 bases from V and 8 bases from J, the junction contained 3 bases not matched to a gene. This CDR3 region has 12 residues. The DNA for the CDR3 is TGTGCCAGCAGCACAGGGGGCGGAGGCTACACCTTC. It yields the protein CASSTGGGGYTF.

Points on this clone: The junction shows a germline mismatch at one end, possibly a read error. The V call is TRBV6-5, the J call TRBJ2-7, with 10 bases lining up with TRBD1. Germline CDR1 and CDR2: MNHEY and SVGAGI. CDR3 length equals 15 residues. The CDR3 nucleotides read TGTGCCAGCAGTCCCTCCGGGACAGGGGATGTAGGACAGAGCTTC. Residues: CASSPSGTGDVGQSF.

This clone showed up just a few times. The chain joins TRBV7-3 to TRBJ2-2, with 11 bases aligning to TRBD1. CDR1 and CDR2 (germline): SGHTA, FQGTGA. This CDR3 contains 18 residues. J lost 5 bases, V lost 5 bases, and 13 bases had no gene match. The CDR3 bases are TGTGCCAGCAGCATAGCCGCCGGGACAGGGGGGCGGACCGGGGAGCTGTTTTTT. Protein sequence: CASSIAAGTGGRTGELFF.

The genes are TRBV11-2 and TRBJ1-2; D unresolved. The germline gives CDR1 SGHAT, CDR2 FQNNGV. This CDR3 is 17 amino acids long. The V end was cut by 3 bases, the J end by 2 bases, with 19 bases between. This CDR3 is CASSFSSRASGNYGYTF. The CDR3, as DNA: TGTGCCAGCAGCTTTTCCAGTCGGGCGTCCGGAAACTATGGCTACACCTTC.

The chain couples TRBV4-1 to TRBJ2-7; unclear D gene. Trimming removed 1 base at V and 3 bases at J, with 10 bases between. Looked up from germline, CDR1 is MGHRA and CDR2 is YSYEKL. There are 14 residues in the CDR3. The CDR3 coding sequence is TGCGCCAGCAGCCAAGGGTTAGGTAACTACGAGCAGTACTTC. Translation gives CASSQGLGNYEQYF.

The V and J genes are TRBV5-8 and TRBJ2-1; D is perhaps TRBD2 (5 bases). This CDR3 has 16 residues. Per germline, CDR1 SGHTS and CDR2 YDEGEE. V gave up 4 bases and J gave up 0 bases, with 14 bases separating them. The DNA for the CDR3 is TGTGCCAGCAGCCACGGACTGGTAAGCTCCTACAATGAGCAGTTCTTC. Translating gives CASSHGLVSSYNEQFF.

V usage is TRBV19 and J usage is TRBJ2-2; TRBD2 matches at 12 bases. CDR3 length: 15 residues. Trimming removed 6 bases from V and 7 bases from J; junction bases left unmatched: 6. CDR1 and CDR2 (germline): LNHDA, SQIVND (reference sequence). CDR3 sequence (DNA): TGTGCCAGTAGCCAGACTAGCGGGAGCCGCGGGGAGCTGTTTTTT. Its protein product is CASSQTSGSRGELFF.

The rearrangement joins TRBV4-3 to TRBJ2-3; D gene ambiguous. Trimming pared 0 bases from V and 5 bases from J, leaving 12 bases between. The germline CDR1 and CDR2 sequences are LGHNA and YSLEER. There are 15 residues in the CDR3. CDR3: CASSQDLGPGDTQYF. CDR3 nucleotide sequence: TGCGCCAGCAGCCAAGATCTCGGTCCGGGAGATACGCAGTATTTT.

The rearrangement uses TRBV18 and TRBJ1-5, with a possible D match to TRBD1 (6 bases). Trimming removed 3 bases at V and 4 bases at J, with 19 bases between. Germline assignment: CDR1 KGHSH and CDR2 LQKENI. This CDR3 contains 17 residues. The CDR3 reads CASSPQGGPFGNQPQHF. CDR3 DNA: TGTGCCAGCTCACCCCAAGGGGGACCTTTCGGGAATCAGCCCCAGCATTTT. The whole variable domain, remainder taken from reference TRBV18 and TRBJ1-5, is NAGVMQNPRHLVRRRGQEARLRCSPMKGHSHVYWYRQLPEEGLKFMVYLQKENIIDESGMPKERFSAEFPKEGPSILRIQQVVRGDSAAYFCASSPQGGPFGNQPQHFGDGTRLSIL.

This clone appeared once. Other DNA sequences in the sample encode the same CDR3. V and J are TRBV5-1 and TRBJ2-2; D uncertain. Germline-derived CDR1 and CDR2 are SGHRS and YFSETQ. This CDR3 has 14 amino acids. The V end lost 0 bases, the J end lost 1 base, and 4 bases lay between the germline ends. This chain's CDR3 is CASSLEGNTGELFF. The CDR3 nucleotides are TGCGCCAGCAGCTTGGAAGGGAACACCGGGGAGCTGTTTTTT.

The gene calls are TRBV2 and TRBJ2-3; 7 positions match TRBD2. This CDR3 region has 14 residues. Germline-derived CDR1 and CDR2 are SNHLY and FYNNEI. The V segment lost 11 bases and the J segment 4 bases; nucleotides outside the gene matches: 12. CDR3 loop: CACRGGSSSDTQYF. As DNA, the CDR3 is TGTGCCTGCCGGGGCGGGAGTAGTTCAGATACGCAGTATTTT.

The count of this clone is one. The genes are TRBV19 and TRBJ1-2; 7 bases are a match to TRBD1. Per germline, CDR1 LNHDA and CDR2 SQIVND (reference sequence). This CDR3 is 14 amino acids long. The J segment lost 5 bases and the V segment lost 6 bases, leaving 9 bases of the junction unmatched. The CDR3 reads CASSGGTEVYGYTF. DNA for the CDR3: TGTGCCAGTAGCGGAGGGACAGAAGTTTATGGCTACACCTTC.

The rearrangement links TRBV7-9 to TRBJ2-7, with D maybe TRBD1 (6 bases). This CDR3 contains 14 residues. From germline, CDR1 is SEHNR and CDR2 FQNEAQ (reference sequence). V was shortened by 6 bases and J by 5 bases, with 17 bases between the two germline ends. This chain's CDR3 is CASRESGTKDEQYF. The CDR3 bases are TGTGCCAGCAGAGAATCCGGGACAAAAGACGAGCAGTACTTC.

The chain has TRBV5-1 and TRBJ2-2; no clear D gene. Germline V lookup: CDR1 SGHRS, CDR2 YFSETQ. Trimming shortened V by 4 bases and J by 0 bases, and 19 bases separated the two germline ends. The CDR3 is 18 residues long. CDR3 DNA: TGCGCCAGCAGCGTAGGATTCGGCGGATCCGCGAACACCGGGGAGCTGTTTTTT. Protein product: CASSVGFGGSANTGELFF.

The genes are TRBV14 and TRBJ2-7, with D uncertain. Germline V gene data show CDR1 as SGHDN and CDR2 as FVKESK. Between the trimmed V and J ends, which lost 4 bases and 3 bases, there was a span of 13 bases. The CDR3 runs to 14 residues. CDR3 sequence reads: CASSLLELLYEQYF. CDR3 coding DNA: TGTGCCAGCAGCCTACTGGAACTACTCTACGAGCAGTACTTC.

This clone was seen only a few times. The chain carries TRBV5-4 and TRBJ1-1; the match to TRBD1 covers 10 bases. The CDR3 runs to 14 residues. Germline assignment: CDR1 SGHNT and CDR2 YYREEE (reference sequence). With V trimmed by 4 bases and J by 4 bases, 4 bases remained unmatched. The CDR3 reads CASSPGQGTTEAFF. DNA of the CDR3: TGTGCCAGCAGCCCGGGACAGGGGACCACTGAAGCTTTCTTT. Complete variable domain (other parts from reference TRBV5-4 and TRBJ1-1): ETGVTQSPTHLIKTRGQQVTLRCSSQSGHNTVSWYQQALGQGPQFIFQYYREEENGRGNFPPRFSGLQFPNYSSELNVNALELDDSALYLCASSPGQGTTEAFFGQGTRLTVV.

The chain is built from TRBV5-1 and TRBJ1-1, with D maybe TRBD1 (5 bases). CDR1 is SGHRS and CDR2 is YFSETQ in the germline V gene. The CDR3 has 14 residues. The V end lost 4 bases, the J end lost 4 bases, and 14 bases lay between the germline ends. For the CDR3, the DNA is TGCGCCAGCAGCCCGGGGCCCGGGGGCACTGAAGCTTTCTTT. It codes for CASSPGPGGTEAFF.

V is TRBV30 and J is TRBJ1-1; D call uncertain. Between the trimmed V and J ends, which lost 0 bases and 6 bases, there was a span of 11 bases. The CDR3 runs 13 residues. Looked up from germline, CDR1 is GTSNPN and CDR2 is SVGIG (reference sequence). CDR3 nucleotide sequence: TGTGCCTGGAGTGTACTCGTTAGTTCTGAAGCTTTCTTT. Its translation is CAWSVLVSSEAFF.

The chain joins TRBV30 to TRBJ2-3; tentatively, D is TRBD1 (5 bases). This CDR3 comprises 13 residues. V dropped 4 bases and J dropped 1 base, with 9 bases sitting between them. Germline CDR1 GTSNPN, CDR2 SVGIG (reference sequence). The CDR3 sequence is CAWTRQRTDTQYF. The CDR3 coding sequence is TGTGCCTGGACTCGACAGCGCACAGATACGCAGTATTTT.